This T cell receptor (beta chain) is drawn from a study of OX40 agonist ivuxolimab in advanced cancers. General study findings and limits: Clonal expansion among partial responders at 0.1-3.0 mg/kg ranked near the lowest.

In this sample, this clone turned up once. Antigen specificity is unknown. TCRdb keeps only in-frame clones here, not all; method: immunoSEQ multiplex PCR. This sample has over 55,000 clones; over 75% occur once, and the top ten carry approximately 8%. This CDR3 is 17 amino acids long. Losses at the gene ends were 0 bases for V and 6 bases for J; bases not matched to a gene: 11. Germline V gene sequence: CDR1 MGHRA, CDR2 YSYEKL. The material sequenced was CD4+ or CD8+ T cells sorted from blood, taken in a trial of the OX40 agonist ivuxolimab. The receptor was isolated from an adult with an advanced solid tumor such as melanoma, head and neck, liver or kidney cancer. V gene TRBV4-1 combines with J gene TRBJ2-3, with 8 bases aligning to TRBD2. The CDR3 sequence is CASSQDPTGGAADTQYF. The CDR3 DNA is TGCGCCAGCAGCCAAGATCCTACGGGGGGGGCGGCCGATACGCAGTATTTT.